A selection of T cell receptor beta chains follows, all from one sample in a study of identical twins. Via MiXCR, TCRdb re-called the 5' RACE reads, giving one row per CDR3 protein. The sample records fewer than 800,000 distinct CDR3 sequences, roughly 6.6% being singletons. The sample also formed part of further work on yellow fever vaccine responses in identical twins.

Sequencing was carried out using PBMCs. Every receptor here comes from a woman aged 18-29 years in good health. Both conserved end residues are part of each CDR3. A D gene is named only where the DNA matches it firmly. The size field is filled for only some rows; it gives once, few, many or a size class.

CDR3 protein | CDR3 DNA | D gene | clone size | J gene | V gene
CASSEQTETYEQYF | TGTGCCAGCAGCGAACAGACGGAGACCTACGAGCAGTACTTC | . | . | TRBJ2-7 | TRBV5-5
CATRRLDSGTYNEQFF | TGTGCCACCCGCCGTCTTGATAGCGGGACTTACAATGAGCAGTTCTTC | TRBD2 | few | TRBJ2-1 | TRBV15
CASSPISYAQFF | TGTGCCAGCAGCCCTATTAGCTATGCGCAGTTCTTC | . | many | TRBJ2-1 | TRBV14
CASSEGWDSGGEKLFF | TGTGCCAGCAGTGAGGGATGGGACTCGGGAGGCGAAAAACTGTTTTTT | . | few | TRBJ1-4 | TRBV12-3/TRBV12-4
CASRPTGTGGQETQYF | TGTGCCAGCAGGCCTACCGGGACAGGGGGCCAAGAGACCCAGTACTTC | TRBD1 | few | TRBJ2-5 | TRBV6-1
CASSEGTGIRANQPQHF | TGTGCCAGCAGTGAAGGGACAGGGATAAGGGCAAATCAGCCCCAGCATTTT | TRBD1 | many | TRBJ1-5 | TRBV25-1
CSVEISGYTF | TGCAGCGTTGAAATCAGTGGCTACACCTTC | . | . | TRBJ1-2 | TRBV29-1
CASSGTGRTDTQYF | TGTGCCAGCAGTGGCACAGGGCGGACAGATACGCAGTATTTT | . | . | TRBJ2-3 | TRBV2
CASCRGTTYYEQYF | TGTGCCAGCTGCCGGGGAACGACATATTACGAGCAGTACTTC | . | . | TRBJ2-7 | TRBV2
CASTPGTGVGNKNIQYF | TGTGCCAGCACCCCCGGGACAGGGGTGGGGAACAAAAACATTCAGTACTTC | TRBD1 | few | TRBJ2-4 | TRBV3-1
CASSLTGGFSGANVLTF | TGCGCCAGCAGCTTAACAGGGGGATTCTCTGGGGCCAACGTCCTGACTTTC | TRBD1 | . | TRBJ2-6 | TRBV5-1
CASTLRTSGSYNEQFF | TGCGCCAGCACCCTACGGACTAGCGGGTCCTACAATGAGCAGTTCTTC | TRBD2 | many | TRBJ2-1 | TRBV5-1
CASRQTGGAYNEQFF | TGTGCCAGCAGGCAAACAGGGGGCGCCTACAATGAGCAGTTCTTC | TRBD1 | few | TRBJ2-1 | TRBV14
CASSARTSGRYNEQFF | TGTGCCAGCAGCGCCCGGACTAGCGGGAGGTACAATGAGCAGTTCTTC | TRBD2 | . | TRBJ2-1 | TRBV28
CSVEAGRVSRPRTDTQYF | TGCAGCGTTGAAGCGGGTAGAGTTTCCAGGCCCCGCACAGATACGCAGTATTTT | . | few | TRBJ2-3 | TRBV29-1
CSVESRRGTADSGRLVYEQYF | TGCAGCGTTGAAAGCCGAAGGGGGACGGCGGACTCCGGACGACTGGTCTACGAGCAGTACTTC | . | . | TRBJ2-7 | TRBV29-1